Below, one T cell receptor beta chain is given with its context. The source of the sample is a study of T cell changes during pregnancy in multiple sclerosis. Clones were read by immunoSEQ multiplex PCR, and TCRdb kept only the in-frame ones, dropping some. The sample holds more than 35,000 clones, 85% to 95% seen once. The sample here was CD8+ T cells from peripheral blood mononuclear cells, taken in the third trimester of pregnancy. This receptor was identified in a female donor with multiple sclerosis, enrolled in a pregnancy study.

This CDR3 reads CASSLSAAGANVLTF. The CDR3 nucleotides read TGTGCCAGCAGCTTATCCGCAGCTGGGGCCAACGTCCTGACTTTC. The genes are TRBV7-9 and TRBJ2-6, with no clear D. The germline V and J ends were trimmed by 2 bases and 2 bases, with 7 bases remaining between them. CDR1 is SEHNR and CDR2 is FQNEAQ in the germline V gene (reference sequence). The CDR3 has 15 amino acids.